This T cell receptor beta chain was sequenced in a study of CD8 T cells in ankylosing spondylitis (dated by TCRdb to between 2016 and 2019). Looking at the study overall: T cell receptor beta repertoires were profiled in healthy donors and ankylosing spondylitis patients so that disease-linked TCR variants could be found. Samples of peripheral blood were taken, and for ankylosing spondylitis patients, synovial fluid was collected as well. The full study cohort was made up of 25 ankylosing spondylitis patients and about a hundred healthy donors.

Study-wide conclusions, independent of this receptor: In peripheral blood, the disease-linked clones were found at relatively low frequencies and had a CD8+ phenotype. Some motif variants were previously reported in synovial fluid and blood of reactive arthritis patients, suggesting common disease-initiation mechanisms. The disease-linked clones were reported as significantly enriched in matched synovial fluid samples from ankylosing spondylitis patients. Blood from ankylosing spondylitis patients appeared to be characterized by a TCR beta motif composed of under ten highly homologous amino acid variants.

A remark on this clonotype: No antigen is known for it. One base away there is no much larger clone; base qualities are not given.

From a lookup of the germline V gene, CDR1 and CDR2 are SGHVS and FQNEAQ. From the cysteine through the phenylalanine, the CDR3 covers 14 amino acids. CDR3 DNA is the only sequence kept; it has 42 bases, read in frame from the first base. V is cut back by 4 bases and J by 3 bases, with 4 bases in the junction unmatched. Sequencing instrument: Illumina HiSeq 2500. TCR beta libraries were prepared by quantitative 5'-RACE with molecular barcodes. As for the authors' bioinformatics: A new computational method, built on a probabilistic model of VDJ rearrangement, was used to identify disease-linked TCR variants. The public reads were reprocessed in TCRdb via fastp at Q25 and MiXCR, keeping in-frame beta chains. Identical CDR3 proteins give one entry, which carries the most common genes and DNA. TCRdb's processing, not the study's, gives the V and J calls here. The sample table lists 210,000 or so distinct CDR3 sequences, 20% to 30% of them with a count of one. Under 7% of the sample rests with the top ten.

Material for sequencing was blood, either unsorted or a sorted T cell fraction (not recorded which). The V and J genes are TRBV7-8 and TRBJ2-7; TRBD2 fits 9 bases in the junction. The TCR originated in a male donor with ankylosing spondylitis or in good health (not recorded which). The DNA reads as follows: TGTGCCAGCAGCTCCCCTAGCGGGATCTACGAGCAGTACTTC. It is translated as CASSSPSGIYEQYF.